The next 19 T cell receptor beta chains were all read from a single sample in a study of spatial heterogeneity in lung cancer. As to time point: sample taken at primary tumor resection. MiXCR, run by TCRdb on the 5' RACE reads, gives a single entry per CDR3 protein. Seen here are tens of thousands of distinct CDR3 sequences, roughly 13% observed once, and the top ten hold 50% to 60%. This sample comprised PBMCs, obtained at surgery. The receptors come from a male donor with early-stage non-small cell lung cancer.

The gene calls are TRBV7-9 and TRBJ2-5; 9 bases map to TRBD1. Germline V gene sequence: CDR1 SEHNR, CDR2 FQNEAQ (reference sequence). The CDR3 spans 14 residues. J was trimmed by 4 bases and V by 5 bases; bases with no gene match: 5. CDR3 coding DNA: TGTGCCAGCAGCCAGGGACAGGGTCGAGAGACCCAGTACTTC. It is translated as CASSQGQGRETQYF.

This clonotype was picked up a small number of times. CDR3 sequence reads: CAIREETRPDTQYF. CDR3 DNA sequence: TGTGCCATCAGAGAGGAAACCCGGCCGGATACGCAGTATTTT. The V and J genes are TRBV10-3 and TRBJ2-3; no firm D call. V gave up 6 bases and J gave up 6 bases, with 16 bases separating them. The CDR3 length is 14 residues. Germline V lookup: CDR1 ENHRY, CDR2 SYGVKD.

This clonotype was counted ten times or more. The chain recombines TRBV7-9 with TRBJ1-4, with unresolved D. Germline values: CDR1 SEHNR, CDR2 FQNEAQ (reference sequence). The CDR3 has 13 amino acids. V was clipped by 1 base and J by 6 bases, with 6 bases between them. CDR3 loop: CASSLVTDEKLFF. The CDR3 DNA sequence: TGTGCCAGCAGCTTAGTCACGGATGAAAAACTGTTTTTT.

This clonotype was seen a handful of times. This chain uses TRBV2 with TRBJ2-5, with 7 bases identical to TRBD2. The CDR3 runs to 12 residues. J gave up 6 bases and V 7 bases, and 5 bases lay outside the gene matches. The germline V gene encodes CDR1 SNHLY and CDR2 FYNNEI. In DNA form, the CDR3 reads TGTGCCAGCACGATCGGGGGGAAGACCCAGTACTTC. Translating it yields CASTIGGKTQYF. The full variable domain, rest sourced from reference TRBV2 and TRBJ2-5, is EPEVTQTPSHQVTQMGQEVILRCVPISNHLYFYWYRQILGQKVEFLVSFYNNEISEKSEIFDDQFSVERPDGSNFTLKIRSTKLEDSAMYFCASTIGGKTQYFGPGTRLLVL.

The genes are TRBV4-1 and TRBJ2-5; D uncertain. V was clipped by 1 base and J by 7 bases, with 13 bases between them. Germline V CDR1 and CDR2: MGHRA, YSYEKL. The CDR3 is made up of 14 amino acids. The CDR3 region is CASSQADRVRTQYF. The CDR3, as DNA: TGCGCCAGCAGCCAAGCAGACCGGGTGCGGACCCAGTACTTC.

This clonotype was recorded many times. J is TRBJ2-7 and V is TRBV19, with D hard to call. CDR3 length equals 14 residues. Trimming stripped 9 bases from V and 0 bases from J, with 15 bases between. Germline V gene lookup returns CDR1 LNHDA and CDR2 SQIVND (reference sequence). This chain's CDR3 is CASKIDGYSYEQYF. The CDR3 coding sequence is TGTGCCAGCAAAATAGACGGTTACTCCTACGAGCAGTACTTC.

V gene TRBV5-1 combines with J gene TRBJ2-7; 9 bases align to TRBD1. With 2 bases clipped from V and 10 bases from J, the junction kept 10 bases outside the gene matches. CDR1 is SGHRS, CDR2 YFSETQ, per germline. This CDR3 has 14 residues. CDR3: CASSLSQDRGNQYF. CDR3 in DNA: TGCGCCAGCAGCTTATCCCAGGACAGGGGTAATCAGTACTTC.

This clonotype was counted only a few times. This rearrangement joins TRBV5-1 to TRBJ2-1; 8 nucleotides agree with TRBD2. Germline V gives CDR1 SGHRS, CDR2 YFSETQ. V trimming: 4 bases; J trimming: 9 bases; junction bases outside the gene matches: 9. The CDR3 is 14 residues long. CDR3 bases: TGCGCCAGCAGCCCTAATAGCGGGAAGGTTGAGCAGTTCTTC. This gives the protein CASSPNSGKVEQFF.

This clonotype was picked up many times. This chain uses TRBV5-1 with TRBJ2-1; no definite D call. This CDR3 has 15 residues. The germline V and J ends were trimmed by 0 bases and 2 bases, with 9 bases remaining between them. Germline CDR1 reads SGHRS; CDR2 reads YFSETQ. The CDR3 sequence is CASSLVQDAYNEQFF. CDR3 in DNA: TGCGCCAGCAGCTTGGTCCAGGATGCCTACAATGAGCAGTTCTTC. Together with reference TRBV5-1 and TRBJ2-1, the CDR3 gives the full variable domain: KAGVTQTPRYLIKTRGQQVTLSCSPISGHRSVSWYQQTPGQGLQFLFEYFSETQRNKGNFPGRFSGRQFSNSRSEMNVSTLELGDSALYLCASSLVQDAYNEQFFGPGTRLTVL.

The rearrangement uses TRBV20-1 and TRBJ1-6, with a weak D call TRBD1 (6 bases). The CDR3 extends over 14 amino acids. The V gene lost 0 bases and the J gene lost 7 bases, with 10 bases spanning the gap. Per the germline V gene, CDR1 is DFQATT and CDR2 is SNEGSKA (reference sequence). CDR3 coding DNA: TGCAGTGCTAGAGAGCAGGGGATGAATTCACCCCTCCACTTT. This encodes CSAREQGMNSPLHF.

This chain connects TRBV6-2 or TRBV6-3 to TRBJ2-1; D perhaps matches TRBD2 (5 bases). This CDR3 has 16 amino acids. V was pared by 5 bases and J by 8 bases, with 22 bases between. Germline V CDR1 and CDR2: MNHEY, SVGEGT. The CDR3 bases are TGTGCCAGCAGTCGGATCCGGCGCCCGGAGAGGGATGAGCAGTTCTTC. It translates to CASSRIRRPERDEQFF.

The rearrangement uses TRBV11-2 and TRBJ1-2, with D uncertain. Germline values: CDR1 SGHAT, CDR2 FQNNGV. The length of the CDR3 is 14 residues. Trimming took 0 bases from V and 7 from J, leaving 12 bases between them. In DNA form, the CDR3 reads TGTGCCAGCAGCTTAGAGAGGGAATACGCTGGCTACACCTTC. Translation: CASSLEREYAGYTF.

This clonotype was seen a few times. The rearrangement links TRBV19 to TRBJ2-2, with 7 bases fitting TRBD2. The CDR3 consists of 14 residues. Germline V gene lookup returns CDR1 LNHDA and CDR2 SQIVND (reference sequence). Unmatched junction bases numbered 4, after V lost 6 bases and J lost 3 bases. For the CDR3, the DNA is TGTGCCAGTAGAACTAGCGCCCACACCGGGGAGCTGTTTTTT. Its translation is CASRTSAHTGELFF.

This clonotype was seen at least ten times. The J gene is TRBJ1-5, the V gene TRBV7-6, with 10 bases that match TRBD1. Trimming removed 1 base from V and 5 bases from J; junction bases left unmatched: 2. Germline lookup yields CDR1 SGHVS and CDR2 FNYEAQ. CDR3 size: 15 residues. CDR3 nucleotide sequence: TGTGCCAGCAGCTTAGTTGGGACAGGGGATCAGCCCCAGCATTTT. It specifies CASSLVGTGDQPQHF.

This clonotype was detected only once. Relative to the germline gene, one junction end is altered; a read error may explain this. The CDR3 sequence is CVSRPGGRGISGEQFF. The CDR3 region has the DNA TGTGTCAGCAGACCAGGGGGCAGGGGGATATCTGGTGAGCAGTTCTTC. The V call is TRBV9, the J call TRBJ2-1, with 8 bases identical to TRBD1. This CDR3 is built from 16 residues. Germline V gene lookup returns CDR1 SGDLS and CDR2 YYNGEE.

This clonotype was recorded at least ten times. This chain connects TRBV7-6 to TRBJ2-7, with 11 bases fitting TRBD2. V was clipped by 5 bases and J by 4 bases; unmatched bases: 7. Germline-derived CDR1 and CDR2 are SGHVS and FNYEAQ. CDR3 length: 15 residues. The CDR3: CASSPSGGSQYEQYF. CDR3 coding DNA: TGTGCCAGCAGCCCTAGCGGGGGGTCACAGTACGAGCAGTACTTC. Full variable domain (missing parts from reference TRBV7-6 and TRBJ2-7): GAGVSQSPRYKVTKRGQDVALRCDPISGHVSLYWYRQALGQGPEFLTYFNYEAQQDKSGLPNDRFSAERPEGSISTLTIQRTEQRDSAMYRCASSPSGGSQYEQYFGPGTRLTVT.

The chain links TRBV2 to TRBJ2-7, with 7 bases aligning to TRBD1. V lost 8 bases and J lost 2; bases outside the gene matches: 3. The CDR3 contains 12 residues. CDR1 is SNHLY, CDR2 FYNNEI, per germline. The CDR3 bases are TGTGCCAGCCGGGACAGTACCTACGAGCAGTACTTC. Protein product: CASRDSTYEQYF.

This clonotype has a single count. This rearrangement joins TRBV7-2 to TRBJ2-4; D ambiguous. This CDR3 region has 14 residues. From germline, CDR1 is SGHTA and CDR2 FQGNSA. V was trimmed by 5 bases and J by 4 bases, leaving 12 bases between them. CDR3 sequence reads: CASSIDTRKNIQYF. The CDR3 bases are TGTGCCAGCAGCATAGACACCCGGAAAAACATTCAGTACTTC.

This clonotype was seen more than once but under ten times. The chain employs TRBV5-6 and TRBJ2-1, with TRBD1 identical over 8 bases. Germline CDR1 and CDR2: SGHDT and YYEEEE. V lost 0 bases, J lost 7 bases, and 9 bases stayed unmatched. The CDR3 contains 16 residues. The CDR3 spells CASSLATQGAGNEQFF. The DNA of the CDR3 is TGTGCCAGCAGCTTGGCCACGCAGGGGGCGGGGAATGAGCAGTTCTTC. Supplemented by reference TRBV5-6 and TRBJ2-1, the full variable domain reads DAGVTQSPTHLIKTRGQQVTLRCSPKSGHDTVSWYQQALGQGPQFIFQYYEEEERQRGNFPDRFSGHQFPNYSSELNVNALLLGDSALYLCASSLATQGAGNEQFFGPGTRLTVL.